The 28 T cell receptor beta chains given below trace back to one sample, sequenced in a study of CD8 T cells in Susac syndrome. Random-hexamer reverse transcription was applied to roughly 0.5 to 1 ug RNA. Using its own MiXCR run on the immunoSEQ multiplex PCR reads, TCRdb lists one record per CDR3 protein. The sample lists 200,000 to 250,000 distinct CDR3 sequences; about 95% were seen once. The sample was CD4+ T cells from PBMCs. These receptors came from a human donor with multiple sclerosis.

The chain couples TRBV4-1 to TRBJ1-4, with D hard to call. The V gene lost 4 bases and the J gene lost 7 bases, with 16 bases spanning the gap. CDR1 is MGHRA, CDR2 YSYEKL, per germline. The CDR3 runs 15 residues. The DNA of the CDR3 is TGCGCCAGCAGCCCGGAACCTATTCGGGGTGAAAAACTGTTTTTT. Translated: CASSPEPIRGEKLFF.

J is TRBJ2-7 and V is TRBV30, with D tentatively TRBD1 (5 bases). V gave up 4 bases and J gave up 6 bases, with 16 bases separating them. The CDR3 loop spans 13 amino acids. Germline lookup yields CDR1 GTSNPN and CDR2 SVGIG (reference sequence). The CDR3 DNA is TGTGCCTGGAAACAGGATTACCTACGCGAGCAGTACTTC. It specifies CAWKQDYLREQYF.

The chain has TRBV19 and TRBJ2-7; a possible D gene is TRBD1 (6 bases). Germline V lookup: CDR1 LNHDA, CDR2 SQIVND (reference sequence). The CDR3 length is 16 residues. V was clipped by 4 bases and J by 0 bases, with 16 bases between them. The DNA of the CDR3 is TGTGCCAGTAGTAAGGGGGACGGGCCGACCTCCTACGAGCAGTACTTC. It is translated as CASSKGDGPTSYEQYF.

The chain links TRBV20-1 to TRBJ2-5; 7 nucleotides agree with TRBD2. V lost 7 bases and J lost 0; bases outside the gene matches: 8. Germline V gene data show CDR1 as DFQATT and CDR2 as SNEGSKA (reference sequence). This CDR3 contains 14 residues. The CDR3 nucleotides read TGCAGTGTTATCGGACTAGGGAACCAAGAGACCCAGTACTTC. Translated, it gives CSVIGLGNQETQYF.

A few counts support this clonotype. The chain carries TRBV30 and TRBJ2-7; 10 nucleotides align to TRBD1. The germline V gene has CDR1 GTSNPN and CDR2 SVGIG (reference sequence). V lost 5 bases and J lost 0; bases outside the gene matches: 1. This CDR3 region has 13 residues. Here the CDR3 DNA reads TGTGCCTGGGGGACAGGGGCCTCCTACGAGCAGTACTTC. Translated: CAWGTGASYEQYF.

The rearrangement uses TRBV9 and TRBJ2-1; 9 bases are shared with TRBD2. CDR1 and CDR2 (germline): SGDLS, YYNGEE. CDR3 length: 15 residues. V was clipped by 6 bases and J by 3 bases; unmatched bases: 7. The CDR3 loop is CASNLGGGDYNEQFF. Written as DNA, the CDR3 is TGTGCCAGCAACCTTGGCGGGGGGGACTACAATGAGCAGTTCTTC.

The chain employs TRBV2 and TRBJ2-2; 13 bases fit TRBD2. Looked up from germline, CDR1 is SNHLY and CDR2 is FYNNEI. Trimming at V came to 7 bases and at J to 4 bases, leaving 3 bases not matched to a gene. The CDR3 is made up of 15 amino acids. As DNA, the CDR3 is TGTGCCAGCACCGGACTAGCGGGGGTCACCGGGGAGCTGTTTTTT. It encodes CASTGLAGVTGELFF.

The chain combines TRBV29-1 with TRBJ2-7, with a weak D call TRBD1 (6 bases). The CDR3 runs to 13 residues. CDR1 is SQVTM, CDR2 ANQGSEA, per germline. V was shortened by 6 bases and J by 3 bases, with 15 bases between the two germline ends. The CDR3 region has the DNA TGCAGCGTGTCCCGGGACAAGTACTACGAGCAGTACTTC. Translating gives CSVSRDKYYEQYF.

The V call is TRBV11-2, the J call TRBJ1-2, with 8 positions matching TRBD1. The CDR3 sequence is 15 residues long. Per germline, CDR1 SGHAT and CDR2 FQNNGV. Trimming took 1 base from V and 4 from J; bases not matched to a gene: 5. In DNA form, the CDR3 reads TGTGCCAGCAGCTTAGGAGACAGGGGTCTCTATGGCTACACCTTC. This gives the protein CASSLGDRGLYGYTF.

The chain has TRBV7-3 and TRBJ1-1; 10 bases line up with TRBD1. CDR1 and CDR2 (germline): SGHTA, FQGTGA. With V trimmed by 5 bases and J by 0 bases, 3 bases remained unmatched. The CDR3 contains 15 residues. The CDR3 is CASSAGQGVNTEAFF. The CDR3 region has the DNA TGTGCCAGCAGCGCTGGACAGGGGGTGAACACTGAAGCTTTCTTT. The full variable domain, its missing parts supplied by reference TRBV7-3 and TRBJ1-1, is GAGVSQTPSNKVTEKGKYVELRCDPISGHTALYWYRQSLGQGPEFLIYFQGTGAADDSGLPNDRFFAVRPEGSVSTLKIQRTERGDSAVYLCASSAGQGVNTEAFFGQGTRLTVV.

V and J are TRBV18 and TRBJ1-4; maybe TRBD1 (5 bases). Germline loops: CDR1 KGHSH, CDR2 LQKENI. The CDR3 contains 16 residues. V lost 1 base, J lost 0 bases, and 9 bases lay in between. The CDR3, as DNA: TGTGCCAGCTCACCACGACAGACCTCAACTAATGAAAAACTGTTTTTT. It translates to CASSPRQTSTNEKLFF.

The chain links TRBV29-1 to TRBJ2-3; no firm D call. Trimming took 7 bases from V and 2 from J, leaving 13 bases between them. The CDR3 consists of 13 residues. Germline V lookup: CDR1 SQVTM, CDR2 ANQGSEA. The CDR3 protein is CSAGRDFTDTQYF. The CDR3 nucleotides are TGCAGCGCCGGTAGGGATTTCACAGATACGCAGTATTTT.

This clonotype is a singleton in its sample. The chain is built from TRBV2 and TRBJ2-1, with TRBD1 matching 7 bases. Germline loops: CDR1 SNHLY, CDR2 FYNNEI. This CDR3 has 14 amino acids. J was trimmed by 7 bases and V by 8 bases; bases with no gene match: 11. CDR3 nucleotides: TGTGCCAGCCGGATTCACAGGGGTACAAATGAGCAGTTCTTC. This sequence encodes CASRIHRGTNEQFF. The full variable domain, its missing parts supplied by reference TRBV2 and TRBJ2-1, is EPEVTQTPSHQVTQMGQEVILRCVPISNHLYFYWYRQILGQKVEFLVSFYNNEISEKSEIFDDQFSVERPDGSNFTLKIRSTKLEDSAMYFCASRIHRGTNEQFFGPGTRLTVL.

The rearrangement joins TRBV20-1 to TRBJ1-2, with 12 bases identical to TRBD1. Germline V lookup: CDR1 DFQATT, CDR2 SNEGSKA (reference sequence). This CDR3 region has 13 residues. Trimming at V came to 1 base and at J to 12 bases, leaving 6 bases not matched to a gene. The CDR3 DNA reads TGCAGTGCTAGAGCCGGGACAGGGGGCGCAAACACCTTC. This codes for CSARAGTGGANTF.

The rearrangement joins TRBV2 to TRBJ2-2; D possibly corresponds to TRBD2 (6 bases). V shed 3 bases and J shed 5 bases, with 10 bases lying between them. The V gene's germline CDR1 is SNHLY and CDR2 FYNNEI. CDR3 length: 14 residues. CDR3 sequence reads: CASSEEGWTGELFF. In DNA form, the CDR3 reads TGTGCCAGCAGTGAGGAGGGTTGGACCGGGGAGCTGTTTTTT. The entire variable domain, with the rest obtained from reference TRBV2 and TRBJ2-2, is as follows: EPEVTQTPSHQVTQMGQEVILRCVPISNHLYFYWYRQILGQKVEFLVSFYNNEISEKSEIFDDQFSVERPDGSNFTLKIRSTKLEDSAMYFCASSEEGWTGELFFGEGSRLTVL.

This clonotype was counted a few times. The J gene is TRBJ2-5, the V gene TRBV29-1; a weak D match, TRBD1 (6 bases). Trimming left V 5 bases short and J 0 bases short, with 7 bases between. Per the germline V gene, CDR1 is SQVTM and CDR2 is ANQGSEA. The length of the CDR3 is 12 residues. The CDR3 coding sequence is TGCAGCGTTCGACAGGACCAAGAGACCCAGTACTTC. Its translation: CSVRQDQETQYF.

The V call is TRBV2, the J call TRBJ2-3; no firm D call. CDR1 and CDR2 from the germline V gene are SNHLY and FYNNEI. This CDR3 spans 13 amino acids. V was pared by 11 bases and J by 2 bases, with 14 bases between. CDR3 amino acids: CASARAYTDTQYF. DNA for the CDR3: TGTGCCTCTGCCCGGGCCTACACAGATACGCAGTATTTT.

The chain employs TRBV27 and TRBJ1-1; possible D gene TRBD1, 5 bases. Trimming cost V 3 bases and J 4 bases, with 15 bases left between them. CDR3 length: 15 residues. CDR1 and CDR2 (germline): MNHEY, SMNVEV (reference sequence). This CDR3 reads CASSFSHTGGTEAFF. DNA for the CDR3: TGTGCCAGCAGTTTCAGTCACACGGGGGGCACTGAAGCTTTCTTT.

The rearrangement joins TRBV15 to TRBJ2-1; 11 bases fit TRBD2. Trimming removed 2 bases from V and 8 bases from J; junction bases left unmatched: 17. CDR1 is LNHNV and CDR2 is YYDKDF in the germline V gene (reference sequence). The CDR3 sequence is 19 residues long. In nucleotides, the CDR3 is TGTGCCACCAGCAGACGGCGACTAGCGGGATCCCTCTCGGACTATGAGCAGTTCTTC. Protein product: CATSRRRLAGSLSDYEQFF.

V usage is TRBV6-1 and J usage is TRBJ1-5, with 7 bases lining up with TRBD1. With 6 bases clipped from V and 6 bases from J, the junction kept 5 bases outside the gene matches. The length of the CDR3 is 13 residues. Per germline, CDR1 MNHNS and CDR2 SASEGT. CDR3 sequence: CASSMTGRQPQHF. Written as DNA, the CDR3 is TGTGCCAGCAGCATGACAGGGCGTCAGCCCCAGCATTTT.

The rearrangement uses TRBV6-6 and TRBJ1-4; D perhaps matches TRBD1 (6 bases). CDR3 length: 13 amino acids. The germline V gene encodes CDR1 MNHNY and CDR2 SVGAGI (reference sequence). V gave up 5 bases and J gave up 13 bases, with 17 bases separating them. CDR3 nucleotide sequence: TGTGCCAGCAGTGGGACAAATCTAAGCGGACTGTTTTTT. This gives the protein CASSGTNLSGLFF.

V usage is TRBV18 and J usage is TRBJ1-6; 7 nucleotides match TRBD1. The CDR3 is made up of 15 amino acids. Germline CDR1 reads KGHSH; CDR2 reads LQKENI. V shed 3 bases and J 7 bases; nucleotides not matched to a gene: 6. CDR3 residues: CASSPMTGQNSPLHF. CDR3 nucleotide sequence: TGTGCCAGCTCACCTATGACAGGGCAGAATTCACCCCTCCACTTT.

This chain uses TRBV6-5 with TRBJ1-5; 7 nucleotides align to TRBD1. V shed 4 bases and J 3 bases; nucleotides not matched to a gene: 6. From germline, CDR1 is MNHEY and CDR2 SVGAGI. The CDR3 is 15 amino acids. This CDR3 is CASSSGTAYNQPQHF. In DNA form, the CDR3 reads TGTGCCAGCAGTTCGGGGACAGCATACAATCAGCCCCAGCATTTT.

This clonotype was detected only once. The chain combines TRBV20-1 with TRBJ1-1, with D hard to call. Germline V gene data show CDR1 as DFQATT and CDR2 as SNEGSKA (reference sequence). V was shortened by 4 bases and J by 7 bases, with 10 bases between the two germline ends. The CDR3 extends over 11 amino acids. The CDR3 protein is CSATLVLEAFF. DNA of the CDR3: TGCAGTGCTACCCTCGTACTTGAAGCTTTCTTT.

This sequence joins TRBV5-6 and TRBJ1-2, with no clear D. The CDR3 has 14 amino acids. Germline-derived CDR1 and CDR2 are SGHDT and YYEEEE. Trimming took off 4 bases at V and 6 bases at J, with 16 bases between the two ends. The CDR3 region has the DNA TGTGCCAGCAGCGCCATGGTTCGGACTCATGGCTACACCTTC. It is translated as CASSAMVRTHGYTF.

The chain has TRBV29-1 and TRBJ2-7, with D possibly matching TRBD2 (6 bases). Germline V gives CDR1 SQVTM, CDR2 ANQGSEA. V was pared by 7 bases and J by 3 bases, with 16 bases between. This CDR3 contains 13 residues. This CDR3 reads CSAEGGTSYEQYF. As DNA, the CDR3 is TGCAGCGCCGAAGGCGGGACGAGCTACGAGCAGTACTTC.

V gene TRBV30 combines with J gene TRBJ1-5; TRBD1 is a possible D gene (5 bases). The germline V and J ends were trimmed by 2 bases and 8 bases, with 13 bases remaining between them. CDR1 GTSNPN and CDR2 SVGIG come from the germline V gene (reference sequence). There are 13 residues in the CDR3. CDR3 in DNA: TGTGCCTGGAGTCCCAGGGTGGGAAAGCCCCAGCATTTT. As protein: CAWSPRVGKPQHF.

The CDR3 DNA reads as TGTGCCAGCAGCCACCTCGGTGAGCAGTTCTTC. Translating it yields CASSHLGEQFF. J is TRBJ2-1 and V is TRBV5-6, with unresolved D. The CDR3 spans 11 residues. Germline loops: CDR1 SGHDT, CDR2 YYEEEE. V lost 4 bases and J 9 bases, leaving 8 bases between the germline ends.